A selection of T cell receptor beta chains follows, all from one sample in a study of cytomegalovirus exposure and HLA in healthy donors. Using immunoSEQ multiplex PCR, the repertoire was profiled, and TCRdb retains in-frame clones only, with some absent. The sample records roughly 120,000 clones, around 83% being singletons. The sample was PBMCs. The origin of the receptors is a human donor in good health. CDR3s include the opening cysteine and the closing phenylalanine or tryptophan. A D gene is named only where the DNA matches it firmly. For some rows the clone size is stated as once, few or many, or as a class when expanded; others skip it.

length	V	J	size	D	DNA	CDR3
15	TRBV4-1	TRBJ2-7	.	TRBD2	TGCGCCAGCAGCCAAGGACTAGCGGACTACTACGAGCAGTACTTC	CASSQGLADYYEQYF
12	TRBV13	TRBJ2-7	.	.	TGTGCCAGCAGCTTAGGCAGCGCCGAGCAGTACTTC	CASSLGSAEQYF
17	TRBV4-1	TRBJ2-5	.	TRBD2	TGCGCCAGCAGCCAGACCTCCTCGGGGGGGAATGGAGAGACCCAGTACTTC	CASSQTSSGGNGETQYF
16	TRBV28	TRBJ2-1	.	TRBD2	TGTGCCAGCAGTTCCCCACTAGCGGCGTCCTACAATGAGCAGTTCTTC	CASSSPLAASYNEQFF
14	TRBV5-1	TRBJ2-5	.	.	TGCGCCAGCAGGGATTTGGACAGACCAGAGACCCAGTACTTC	CASRDLDRPETQYF
16	TRBV4-3	TRBJ2-7	.	.	TGCGCCAGCAGCCTCTTATTCACAGGGCCCAATTACGAGCAGTACTTC	CASSLLFTGPNYEQYF
13	TRBV11-1	TRBJ2-2	.	TRBD1	TGTGCCAGCAGACCGACAGGGTACGGGGAGCTGTTTTTT	CASRPTGYGELFF
16	TRBV6-6	TRBJ2-3	.	TRBD1	TGTGCCAGCAGTTACTCTTGGACAGGGAGACGGGATACGCAGTATTTT	CASSYSWTGRRDTQYF
14	TRBV4-1	TRBJ1-2	.	.	TGCGCCAGCAGCCCCACCTACGCTAACTATGGCTACACCTTC	CASSPTYANYGYTF
15	TRBV6-4	TRBJ2-1	.	TRBD1	TGTGCCAGCAGGCGGGACAGGGGGGTCTACAATGAGCAGTTCTTC	CASRRDRGVYNEQFF
14	TRBV7-9	TRBJ2-7	.	.	TGTGCCAGCAGCCCACCGGGACAAGGCTACGAGCAGTACTTC	CASSPPGQGYEQYF
10	TRBV2	TRBJ2-7	.	.	TGTGCCAGCAGACTTGACGAGCAGTACTTC	CASRLDEQYF
15	TRBV2	TRBJ2-1	.	.	TGTGCCAGCAGTGAAGAATATAGCTCCTACAATGAGCAGTTCTTC	CASSEEYSSYNEQFF
16	TRBV6-5	TRBJ2-7	once	.	TGTGCCAGCAGTTCCCCAAGGGGCCCGCCACCCTACGAGCAGTACTTC	CASSSPRGPPPYEQYF
16	TRBV5-5	TRBJ2-4	.	TRBD1	TGTGCCAGCAGCTGGGGACAGGGACTAGCCAAAAACATTCAGTACTTC	CASSWGQGLAKNIQYF
16	TRBV5-6	TRBJ2-1	once	TRBD2	TGTGCCAGCAGCGGGGGAGCGGGGAGGTCCTACAATGAGCAGTTCTTC	CASSGGAGRSYNEQFF
15	TRBV7-9	TRBJ2-5	.	TRBD2	TGTGCCAGCAGCTTTGTAGCGGGGTACCAAGAGACCCAGTACTTC	CASSFVAGYQETQYF
15	TRBV5-1	TRBJ2-7	.	TRBD1	TGCGCCAGCAGCAACCGGGACAGGGGGGGCTACGAGCAGTACTTC	CASSNRDRGGYEQYF
13	TRBV18	TRBJ2-5	.	.	TGTGCCAGCTCACGAGACAGACGGGAGACCCAGTACTTC	CASSRDRRETQYF
14	TRBV4-1	TRBJ1-5	few	.	TGCGCCAGCAGCCAAGCTGGGGGCGAGGAGCCCCAGCATTTT	CASSQAGGEEPQHF